This paragraph covers one T cell receptor (beta chain) sequence. Enrollees, 18 to 89 years old, lived in some 24 US areas. Some clones are missing from TCRdb's copy, which holds only in-frame ones; the method was immunoSEQ multiplex PCR. The sample contains over 350,000 clones, 88% of which appear only once. Germline loops: CDR1 GTSNPN, CDR2 SVGIG (reference sequence). V dropped 1 base and J dropped 7 bases, with 14 bases sitting between them. CDR3 length equals 14 residues. These data originate in a study of blood T cell repertoires in COVID-19. The receptor comes from a woman younger than 30 who had recovered from COVID-19. The sequenced material came from PBMCs or T cells enriched from blood (not recorded which). The chain employs TRBV30 and TRBJ1-5; tentatively, D is TRBD1 (5 bases). The CDR3 nucleotides read TGTGCCTGGAGTGCGACCAGGGTGAACCAGCCCCAGCATTTT. Protein sequence: CAWSATRVNQPQHF.